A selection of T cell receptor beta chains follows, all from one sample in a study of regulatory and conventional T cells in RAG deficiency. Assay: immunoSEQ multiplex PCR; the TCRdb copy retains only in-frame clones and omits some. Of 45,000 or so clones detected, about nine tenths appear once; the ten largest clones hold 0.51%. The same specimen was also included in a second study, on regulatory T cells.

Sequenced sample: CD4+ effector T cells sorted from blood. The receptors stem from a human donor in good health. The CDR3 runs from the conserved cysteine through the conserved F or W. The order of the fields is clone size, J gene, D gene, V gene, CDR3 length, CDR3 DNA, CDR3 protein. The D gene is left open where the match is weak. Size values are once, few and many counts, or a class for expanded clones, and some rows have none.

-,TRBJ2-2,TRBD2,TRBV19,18,TGTGCCAGTAGTTACCCAGGACTAGCGGGGGGAAAGACCGGGGAGCTGTTTTTT,CASSYPGLAGGKTGELFF
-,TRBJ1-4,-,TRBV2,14,TGTGCCAGCGAGTCGGACAGCACTAATGAAAAACTGTTTTTT,CASESDSTNEKLFF
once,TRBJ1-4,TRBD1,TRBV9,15,TGTGCCAGCAGCAGTCGACAGGGGGGGAATGAAAAACTGTTTTTT,CASSSRQGGNEKLFF
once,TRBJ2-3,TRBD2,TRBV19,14,TGTGCCAGTACCCCTCTAGCGGGCACAGATACGCAGTATTTT,CASTPLAGTDTQYF
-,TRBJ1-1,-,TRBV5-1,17,TGCGCCAGCCATAAAAATACACTTACCGGGGATCTCACTGAAGCTTTCTTT,CASHKNTLTGDLTEAFF
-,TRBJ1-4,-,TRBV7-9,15,TGTGCCAGCAGCCCTCCGGGTGGAGCTATCGAAAAACTGTTTTTT,CASSPPGGAIEKLFF
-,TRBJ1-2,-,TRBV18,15,TGTGCCAGCTCACCCCTTACAGGGCGGAACTATGGCTACACCTTC,CASSPLTGRNYGYTF
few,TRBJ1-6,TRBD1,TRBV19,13,TGTGCCACCCAGGGACAGGGGCGCTCACCCCTCCACTTT,CATQGQGRSPLHF
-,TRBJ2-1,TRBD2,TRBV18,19,TGTGCCAGCTCACCACCGGGACTAGCGGGAGGACTACTTGACAATGAGCAGTTCTTC,CASSPPGLAGGLLDNEQFF
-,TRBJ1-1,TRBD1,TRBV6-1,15,TGTGCCAGCAGTGACCCCGGGACAGTAGTCGGTGAAGCTTTCTTT,CASSDPGTVVGEAFF
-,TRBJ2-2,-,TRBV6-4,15,TGTGCCAGCAGAATCTCAGCTACGAACACCGGGGAGCTGTTTTTT,CASRISATNTGELFF
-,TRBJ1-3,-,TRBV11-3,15,TGTGCCAGCAGCTTATCCGCCTACTCTGGAAACACCATATATTTT,CASSLSAYSGNTIYF
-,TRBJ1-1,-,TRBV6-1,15,TGTGCCAGCAGTAACCAGGGGTTAAGCGACACTGAAGCTTTCTTT,CASSNQGLSDTEAFF
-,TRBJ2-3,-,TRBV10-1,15,TGCGCCAGCAGTGCGGGCCAGGGCCTCACAGATACGCAGTATTTT,CASSAGQGLTDTQYF
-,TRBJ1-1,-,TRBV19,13,TGTGCCAGTAGTATACCTCTGTCGGGTGAAGCTTTCTTT,CASSIPLSGEAFF
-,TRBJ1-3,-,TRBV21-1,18,TGTGCCAGCAGCAAAGTGGGGGGGCCGGGGGAGAAGGGAAACACCATATATTTT,CASSKVGGPGEKGNTIYF
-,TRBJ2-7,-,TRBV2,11,TGTGCCAGCAGTGGGGCCTACGAGCAGTACTTC,CASSGAYEQYF
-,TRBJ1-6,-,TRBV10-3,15,TGTGCCATCAGTTTCGGATCAGGGGACAATTCACCCCTCCACTTT,CAISFGSGDNSPLHF
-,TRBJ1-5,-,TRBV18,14,TGTGCCAGCTCCCAGCAGTATAGCAATCAGCCCCAGCATTTT,CASSQQYSNQPQHF
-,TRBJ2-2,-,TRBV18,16,TGTGCCAGCTCACCACCAGGACAGATGAACACCGGGGAGCTGTTTTTT,CASSPPGQMNTGELFF
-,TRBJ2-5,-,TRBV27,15,TGTGCCAGCAGTTGGGGGCGGGGGAGGCAAGAGACCCAGTACTTC,CASSWGRGRQETQYF
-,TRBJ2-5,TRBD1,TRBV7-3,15,TGTGCCAGCAGCTTTGACAGGGGCGGCCAAGAGACCCAGTACTTC,CASSFDRGGQETQYF
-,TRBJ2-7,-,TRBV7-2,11,TGTGCCAGCAGGCAAGTCTACGAGCAGTACTTC,CASRQVYEQYF
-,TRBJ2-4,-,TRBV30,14,TGTGCCTGGAGTGTTAGGCTAGCCAAAAACATTCAGTACTTC,CAWSVRLAKNIQYF
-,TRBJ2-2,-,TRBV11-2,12,TGTGCCAGCAGACCCACAGCCGGGGAGCTGTTTTTT,CASRPTAGELFF
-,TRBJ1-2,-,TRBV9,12,TGTGCCAGCACCGGGGTTTCAGGTGGCTACACCTTC,CASTGVSGGYTF
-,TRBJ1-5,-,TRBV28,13,TGTGCCAGCAGTTGGACTCTCAATCAGCCCCAGCATTTT,CASSWTLNQPQHF
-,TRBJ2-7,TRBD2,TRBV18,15,TGTGCCAGCTCACCGCCCCACTTGGGGGGGGGCGAGCAGTACTTC,CASSPPHLGGGEQYF
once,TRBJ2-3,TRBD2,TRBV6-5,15,TGTGCCAGCAGTTTCCAAGCGGGGGGCACAGATACGCAGTATTTT,CASSFQAGGTDTQYF
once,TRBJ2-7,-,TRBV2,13,TGTGCCAGCGCGCGGGACCAGCGCGCCGAGCAGTACTTC,CASARDQRAEQYF
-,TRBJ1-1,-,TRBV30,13,TGTGCCTGGAGGAACCGGCCTGACACTGAAGCTTTCTTT,CAWRNRPDTEAFF
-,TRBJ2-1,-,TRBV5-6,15,TGTGCCAGCAGCTTCGACACTGTACGGCTCGAGGGTTGGTTCTTC,CASSFDTVRLEGWFF
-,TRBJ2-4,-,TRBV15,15,TGTGCCACCAGCTCAACGGAGGGGGGTTCGAACATTCAGTACTTC,CATSSTEGGSNIQYF
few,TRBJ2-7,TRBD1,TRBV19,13,TGTGCCAGTAGCGGACAGGGAGGCCACGAGCAGTACTTC,CASSGQGGHEQYF
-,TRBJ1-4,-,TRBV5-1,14,TGCGCCAGCAGCTTGGAGGGGGGAGATGAAAAACTGTTTTTT,CASSLEGGDEKLFF
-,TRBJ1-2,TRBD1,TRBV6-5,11,TGTGCCAGACAGGGGGGCTATGGCTACACCTTC,CARQGGYGYTF
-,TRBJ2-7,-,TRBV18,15,TGTGCCAGCTCTCCGGCCCGGGGCCCTGGTCGCGAGCAGTACTTC,CASSPARGPGREQYF
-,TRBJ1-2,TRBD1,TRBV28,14,TGTGCCAGCAGTTTGACAGGGTCGGTGGGAGGTTACACCTTC,CASSLTGSVGGYTF
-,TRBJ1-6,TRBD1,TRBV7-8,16,TGTGCCAGCAGCCCCGGACAGGGGGCTTGGAATTCACCCCTCCACTTT,CASSPGQGAWNSPLHF
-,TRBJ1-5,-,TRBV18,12,TGTGCCAGCTCTTCCTTTAATCAGCCCCAGCATTTT,CASSSFNQPQHF
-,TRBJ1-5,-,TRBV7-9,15,TGTGCCAGCAGCCCCAATAACAGGGGCAATCAGCCCCAGCATTTT,CASSPNNRGNQPQHF
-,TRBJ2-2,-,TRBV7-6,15,TGTGCCAGCAGCTTATATGCCGAAAACACCGGGGAGCTGTTTTTT,CASSLYAENTGELFF
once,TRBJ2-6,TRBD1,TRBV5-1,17,TGCGCCAGCAGCATAACAACAGGGGTCTCTGGGGCCAACGTCCTGACTTTC,CASSITTGVSGANVLTF
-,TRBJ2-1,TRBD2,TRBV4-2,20,TGTGCCAGCAGCCAACCCATTAGCGGGAGCCTTGGTAGTTCCTACAATGAGCAGTTCTTC,CASSQPISGSLGSSYNEQFF
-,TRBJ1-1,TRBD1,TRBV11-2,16,TGTGCCATCTCGGAGGGGCCGGGACAGGGGTACACTGAAGCTTTCTTT,CAISEGPGQGYTEAFF